Sequencing of this TCR beta chain was carried out in a study of neurological immune-mediated disorders. V gave up 5 bases and J gave up 4 bases, with 11 bases separating them. In germline, CDR1 is DFQATT, CDR2 SNEGSKA (reference sequence). The CDR3 is 12 amino acids. This clonotype was recorded many times. Antigen: not known. The starting material, 2 million PBMCs stored at -80 C, gave rise to the unsorted libraries. Study-wide results and caveats: None of the CDR3 amino acid sequences in expanded clones turned up in more than one subject, which points to private repertoires in all groups.

A single run covered 15-18 subjects with over 160 million TCR-beta sequences. In TCRdb, the 5' RACE reads were re-called with MiXCR into one record per CDR3 protein. The sample gives around 130,000 distinct CDR3 sequences, roughly 3.2% of which show up once; roughly 1.3% is in the top ten. Material for sequencing was PBMCs. This chain links TRBV20-1 with TRBJ1-2; TRBD1 might be the D (5 bases). This sequence was found in a woman aged 25 to 39 with multiple sclerosis. CDR3 sequence (DNA): TGCAGTGCTCTAATTGGGGGCTATGGCTACACCTTC. It encodes CSALIGGYGYTF.